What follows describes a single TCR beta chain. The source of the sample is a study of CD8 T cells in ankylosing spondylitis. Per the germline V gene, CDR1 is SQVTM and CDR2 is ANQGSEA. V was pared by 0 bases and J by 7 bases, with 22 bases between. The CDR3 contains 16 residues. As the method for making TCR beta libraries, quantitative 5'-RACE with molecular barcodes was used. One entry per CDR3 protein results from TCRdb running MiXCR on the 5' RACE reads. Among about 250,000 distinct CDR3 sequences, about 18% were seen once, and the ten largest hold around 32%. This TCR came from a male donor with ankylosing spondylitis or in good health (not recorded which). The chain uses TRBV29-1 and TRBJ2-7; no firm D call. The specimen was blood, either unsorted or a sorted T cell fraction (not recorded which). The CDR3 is CSVEDMGINGMGEQYF. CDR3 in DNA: TGCAGCGTTGAAGATATGGGGATAAACGGTATGGGGGAGCAGTACTTC.